Shown below are 30 T cell receptor beta chains from a single sample sequenced in a study of blood T cells in healthy people across ages. Then a second PCR, running about 6 to 12 cycles, was carried out with a sample-barcoded 5' primer and a J-beta primer mix. MiXCR was run by TCRdb on the 5' RACE reads, yielding one entry per CDR3 protein. The sample lists about 930,000 distinct CDR3 sequences, about 27% occurring once. This same sample was also part of a study on T cells of mothers and their children.

The specimen sequenced was blood. The receptors here all came from a woman between 35 and 50 years old in good health.

This clonotype showed up many times. The rearrangement joins TRBV20-1 to TRBJ2-7, with a possible D match to TRBD1 (6 bases). Per germline, CDR1 DFQATT and CDR2 SNEGSKA (reference sequence). The CDR3 consists of 12 residues. V was shortened by 3 bases and J by 4 bases, with 10 bases between the two germline ends. The CDR3 coding sequence is TGCAGTGCTAGCGGGCAGGGGTACGAGCAGTACTTC. It yields the protein CSASGQGYEQYF.

The chain joins TRBV21-1 to TRBJ2-7; the table's D call, TRBD1, was not checked against the DNA. TRBV21-1 is reported as a pseudogene. This CDR3 comprises 16 residues. The CDR3 is CASSKYEQGPSYEQYF. The CDR3 DNA reads TGTGCCAGCAGCAAATACGAACAGGGACCTTCCTACGAGCAGTACTTC.

In its sample, this clonotype was seen a few times. Given a much more abundant clone one base away, this may be a read error. V and J are TRBV9 and TRBJ2-6, with 7 bases matching TRBD1. The germline CDR1 and CDR2 sequences are SGDLS and YYNGEE. The CDR3 length is 15 residues. The CDR3 protein is CASSRQGPGANVLAF. CDR3 coding DNA: TGTGCCAGCAGCCGACAGGGCCCTGGGGCCAACGTCCTGGCTTTC.

This clonotype was found many times. This chain uses TRBV18 with TRBJ2-1, with 9 positions matching TRBD1. Per germline, CDR1 KGHSH and CDR2 LQKENI. This CDR3 is 12 amino acids long. V dropped 11 bases and J dropped 3; count of bases not matched to a gene: 2. CDR3 in amino acids: CAGGQGYNEQFF. CDR3 bases: TGTGCCGGGGGACAGGGCTACAATGAGCAGTTCTTC.

This clonotype was picked up a small number of times. The chain is built from TRBV7-2 and TRBJ1-5, with D possibly being TRBD1 (6 bases). The V gene lost 1 base and the J gene lost 3 bases, with 16 bases spanning the gap. Looked up from germline, CDR1 is SGHTA and CDR2 is FQGNSA. The CDR3 has 17 residues. Here the CDR3 reads CASSLVGGGGNNQPQHF. CDR3 nucleotides: TGTGCCAGCAGCTTAGTGGGGGGCGGGGGTAACAATCAGCCCCAGCATTTT.

Only a few counts were recorded for this clonotype. V gene TRBV28 combines with J gene TRBJ2-1; perhaps D is TRBD1 or TRBD2 (7 bases each). The CDR3 sequence is 16 residues long. Germline-derived CDR1 and CDR2 are MDHEN and SYDVKM. The V and J ends lost 7 bases and 0 bases respectively, with 16 bases between them. CDR3 nucleotide sequence: TGTGCCAGCACCACCAGGGGGGGAGCCTCCTACAATGAGCAGTTCTTC. It yields the protein CASTTRGGASYNEQFF.

The chain employs TRBV20-1 and TRBJ1-5; possibly TRBD1 for D (5 bases). Trimming removed 0 bases from V and 2 bases from J, with 23 bases in between. Germline loops: CDR1 DFQATT, CDR2 SNEGSKA (reference sequence). The CDR3 has 19 amino acids. CDR3 in DNA: TGCAGTGCTAGAGATCTAAAGATTATGTCGGGACTTGGCAATCAGCCCCAGCATTTT. This gives the protein CSARDLKIMSGLGNQPQHF.

This clonotype was seen many times. The rearrangement links TRBV29-1 to TRBJ2-3, with 8 bases identical to TRBD2. Germline values: CDR1 SQVTM, CDR2 ANQGSEA. This CDR3 is built from 15 residues. Trimming cost V 5 bases and J 2 bases; bases outside gene matches: 9. The CDR3 region has the DNA TGCAGCGTTCAGGGGACTAGTAGATCCACAGATACGCAGTATTTT. Its translation: CSVQGTSRSTDTQYF.

This rearrangement joins TRBV24-1 to TRBJ2-1; D may be TRBD1 (6 bases). The germline gives CDR1 KGHDR, CDR2 SFDVKD. This CDR3 is built from 14 residues. Between the trimmed V and J ends, which lost 3 bases and 4 bases, there was a span of 9 bases. The CDR3 reads CATSDRDRYNEQFF. The CDR3 DNA follows: TGTGCCACCAGTGATCGTGACAGGTACAATGAGCAGTTCTTC.

This clonotype was seen repeatedly, ten times or more. This rearrangement joins TRBV6-5 to TRBJ2-5; 9 nucleotides align to TRBD1. Unmatched junction bases numbered 7, after V lost 6 bases and J lost 5 bases. The CDR3 is made up of 14 amino acids. Looked up from germline, CDR1 is MNHEY and CDR2 is SVGAGI. DNA for the CDR3: TGTGCCAGCAGGGGGGACAGGGCAGGGGAGACCCAGTACTTC. Protein product: CASRGDRAGETQYF.

This clonotype was observed a few times. This chain joins TRBV28 and TRBJ1-2; TRBD1 matches 10 bases. The CDR3 is 16 residues long. Germline V CDR1 and CDR2: MDHEN, SYDVKM. The trim removed 3 bases at V and 3 bases at J, leaving 7 bases unmatched. The CDR3 is CASSLAGTGVHYGYTF. CDR3 bases: TGTGCCAGCAGTTTGGCCGGGACAGGGGTGCACTATGGCTACACCTTC.

The sample holds a few counts of this clonotype. The chain uses TRBV6-2 or TRBV6-3 and TRBJ2-1, with 10 bases fitting TRBD2. Germline CDR1 MNHEY, CDR2 SVGEGT. The CDR3 loop spans 15 amino acids. The junction had 5 bases not matched to a gene; V was cut back by 5 bases and J by 4 bases. CDR3 nucleotide sequence: TGTGCCAGCAGTAACCGGACTAGCGGTTACAATGAGCAGTTCTTC. This translates into CASSNRTSGYNEQFF.

This clonotype was seen more than once but under ten times. The germline gene is not matched at one end of the junction; a read error may be the cause. This sequence joins TRBV7-8 and TRBJ1-2; D perhaps matches TRBD1 (6 bases). The CDR3 sequence is 12 residues long. The germline V gene encodes CDR1 SGHVS and CDR2 FQNEAQ. This CDR3 is CACSFDRRGYTF. As DNA, the CDR3 is TGTGCCTGCAGTTTCGACAGGCGGGGCTACACCTTC.

The chain is built from TRBV20-1 and TRBJ2-1; 16 bases line up with TRBD2. Germline V CDR1 and CDR2: DFQATT, SNEGSKA (reference sequence). The CDR3 sequence is 17 residues long. Trimming took 6 bases from V and 6 from J; bases not matched to a gene: 11. The CDR3 region has the DNA TGCAGTGCAACCACCGGGACTAGCGGGGGGGCGGGCAATGAGCAGTTCTTC. As protein: CSATTGTSGGAGNEQFF.

The rearrangement links TRBV12-3 or TRBV12-4 to TRBJ1-4; TRBD1 aligns across 10 bases. With V trimmed by 5 bases and J by 2 bases, 5 bases remained unmatched. This CDR3 spans 16 amino acids. CDR3 residues: CASSATGGATNEKLFF. The CDR3 DNA follows: TGTGCCAGCAGTGCGACAGGGGGCGCGACTAATGAAAAACTGTTTTTT.

The V gene is TRBV9, the J gene TRBJ1-1; no firm D call. CDR3 length: 14 residues. Trimming shortened V by 3 bases and J by 4 bases, and 13 bases separated the two germline ends. Per germline, CDR1 SGDLS and CDR2 YYNGEE. In DNA, the CDR3 is TGTGCCAGCAGCGCCGAGGGCGGGTTCACTGAAGCTTTCTTT. Amino acid sequence: CASSAEGGFTEAFF. The full variable domain, completed using reference TRBV9 and TRBJ1-1, is DSGVTQTPKHLITATGQRVTLRCSPRSGDLSVYWYQQSLDQGLQFLIQYYNGEERAKGNILERFSAQQFPDLHSELNLSSLELGDSALYFCASSAEGGFTEAFFGQGTRLTVV.

This clonotype was counted at least ten times. The chain recombines TRBV20-1 with TRBJ2-7; possibly TRBD2 for D (6 bases). Trimming shortened V by 0 bases and J by 6 bases, and 18 bases separated the two germline ends. The CDR3 contains 15 residues. The germline gives CDR1 DFQATT, CDR2 SNEGSKA (reference sequence). The CDR3 DNA is TGCAGTGCTAGAGATCGCCCAGGCAGGGAGGTCGAGCAGTACTTC. Its protein product is CSARDRPGREVEQYF.

At least ten counts were recorded for this clonotype. V usage is TRBV20-1 and J usage is TRBJ1-4; 11 bases fit TRBD1. CDR1 DFQATT and CDR2 SNEGSKA come from the germline V gene (reference sequence). The V and J ends lost 6 bases and 7 bases, in that order; junction bases with no gene match: 10. The CDR3 runs 15 residues. For the CDR3, the DNA is TGCAGTGCGCCCTGGACAGGGGGCGCGAGTGAAAAACTGTTTTTT. Amino acids: CSAPWTGGASEKLFF.

In regard to this clonotype: This may arise from a read error, as a much more abundant clone is one base away. As the CDR3 is not closed by the conserved phenylalanine or tryptophan, this likely results from a read error. The genes are TRBV7-3 and TRBJ2-4; D remains unclear. The DNA end lines up better with TRBJ2-7; the J call may be wrong. The germline gives CDR1 SGHTA, CDR2 FQGTGA. CDR3 length: 13 amino acids. The CDR3 DNA is TGTGCCAGCAGCGGGGATTTAGCTGGCGAGCAGTACTGC. The encoded protein is CASSGDLAGEQYC.

The genes are TRBV15 and TRBJ2-7; D unclear. The DNA end lines up better with TRBJ2-5; the J call may be wrong. The germline V gene has CDR1 LNHNV and CDR2 YYDKDF (reference sequence). The CDR3 is made up of 17 amino acids. CDR3 coding DNA: TGTGCCACCAGCAGAGATCGGCTAACAGAACCATGGGAGACCCAGTACTTC. Its translation is CATSRDRLTEPWETQYF.

The chain joins TRBV5-1 to TRBJ2-5; maybe TRBD1 (6 bases). The CDR3 contains 13 residues. Trimming took 4 bases from V and 3 from J, leaving 10 bases between them. Germline CDR1 and CDR2: SGHRS and YFSETQ. As DNA, the CDR3 is TGCGCCAGCAGCCGCCGGGACAAAGAGACCCAGTACTTC. It translates to CASSRRDKETQYF.

There are many counts of this clonotype. In nucleotides, the CDR3 is TGTGCCAGCAGTTTCCCCTTAAATTCAGCCAAAAACATTCAGTACTTC. Protein sequence: CASSFPLNSAKNIQYF. The chain carries TRBV28 and TRBJ2-4; no definite D call. This CDR3 region has 16 residues. Germline V gene lookup returns CDR1 MDHEN and CDR2 SYDVKM. V was pared by 3 bases and J by 0 bases, with 12 bases between.

The chain uses TRBV4-1 and TRBJ1-4, with D perhaps matching TRBD1 (5 bases). Germline lookup yields CDR1 MGHRA and CDR2 YSYEKL. V was trimmed by 0 bases and J by 10 bases, leaving 15 bases between them. This CDR3 has 15 residues. CDR3 in amino acids: CASSQDGQGGGKLFF. CDR3 in DNA: TGCGCCAGCAGCCAAGATGGGCAGGGCGGTGGAAAACTGTTTTTT.

V is TRBV30 and J is TRBJ2-1; 10 bases line up with TRBD2. The CDR3 has 15 amino acids. The germline CDR1 and CDR2 sequences are GTSNPN and SVGIG (reference sequence). The junction had 3 bases not matched to a gene; V was cut back by 4 bases and J by 0 bases. The CDR3 region has the DNA TGTGCCTGGACTAGCGGGGGTAGCTCCTACAATGAGCAGTTCTTC. It codes for CAWTSGGSSYNEQFF.

This clonotype has at least ten counts. Relative to the germline gene, one junction end is altered; a read error may explain this. The chain has TRBV12-3 or TRBV12-4 and TRBJ1-2; possibly TRBD1 for D (6 bases). The length of the CDR3 is 13 residues. This CDR3 reads CASSLGQSYGYTF. The CDR3 coding sequence is TGTGCCAGCAGCTTAGGACAGTCTTATGGCTACACCTTC.

This clonotype was observed many times. This sequence joins TRBV6-6 and TRBJ2-7; D remains ambiguous. Trimming took off 4 bases at V and 2 bases at J, with 15 bases between the two ends. Germline loops: CDR1 MNHNY, CDR2 SVGAGI (reference sequence). The CDR3 is 15 residues long. Written as DNA, the CDR3 is TGTGCCAGCAGTTCATACGCGACTGTAACCTACGAGCAGTACTTC. As protein: CASSSYATVTYEQYF.

The chain has TRBV7-2 and TRBJ1-5, with D unresolved. The CDR3 is 15 residues long. The ends were cut back, 6 bases at V and 6 bases at J, with 18 bases in the middle. Germline-derived CDR1 and CDR2 are SGHTA and FQGNSA. CDR3 amino acids: CASRPPGGGGQPQHF. The CDR3 nucleotides read TGTGCCAGCAGACCACCGGGAGGAGGTGGTCAGCCCCAGCATTTT.

The table lists this clonotype with a few counts. The V and J genes are TRBV5-5 and TRBJ1-2; TRBD1 aligns across 12 bases. The germline V gene encodes CDR1 SGHKS and CDR2 YYEKEE (reference sequence). J gave up 4 bases and V 4 bases, and 5 bases lay outside the gene matches. This CDR3 has 15 amino acids. CDR3 region: CASSKGTGGGYGYTF. The CDR3 region has the DNA TGTGCCAGCAGCAAGGGGACAGGGGGCGGCTATGGCTACACCTTC.

The rearrangement joins TRBV15 to TRBJ2-1; no definite D call. The CDR3 spans 15 residues. Trimming left V 5 bases short and J 4 bases short, with 15 bases between. The germline gives CDR1 LNHNV, CDR2 YYDKDF (reference sequence). The CDR3 sequence is CATSSDGNPYNEQFF. The CDR3 bases are TGTGCCACCAGCTCGGACGGAAACCCTTACAATGAGCAGTTCTTC.

The sample holds a few counts of this clonotype. The chain is built from TRBV20-1 and TRBJ2-7, with 8 bases lining up with TRBD1. The germline V gene has CDR1 DFQATT and CDR2 SNEGSKA (reference sequence). The V segment lost 1 base and the J segment 2 bases; nucleotides outside the gene matches: 4. The CDR3 spans 14 residues. The CDR3: CSARGGQETYEQYF. The CDR3 DNA follows: TGCAGTGCTAGAGGGGGACAGGAGACCTACGAGCAGTACTTC.